Listed below are T cell receptor beta chains from one sample, sequenced in a study of shared clonotypes between healthy human individuals. The method was immunoSEQ multiplex PCR; TCRdb's version includes in-frame clones alone and lacks a portion of them. This sample has approximately 810,000 clones, with over 90% found just once. Sequenced sample: naive CD8+ T cells sorted from blood. Source of these receptors: a man aged 30 to 39 in good health. Both conserved end residues are trimmed from each CDR3. D genes are given only for firm matches.

length: 14
V: TRBV5-1
D: .
CDR3: ASSLGWVREMGEQY

length: 13
V: TRBV6-6
D: .
CDR3: ASSQKTGNNEKLF

length: 12
V: TRBV19
D: .
CDR3: ASSMGTTNTEAF

length: 13
V: TRBV27
D: TRBD2
CDR3: ASRDAGVGYNEQF

length: 11
V: TRBV7-2
D: .
CDR3: ARSKGSYNEQF

length: 13
V: TRBV7-9
D: .
CDR3: ASSRLGDSGNTIY

length: 14
V: TRBV9
D: .
CDR3: ASSASTGGRRYEQY

length: 13
V: TRBV27
D: .
CDR3: ASSFGPPRSDEQF

length: 11
V: TRBV7-9
D: .
CDR3: ASSLVTAYGYT

length: 16
V: TRBV4-3
D: TRBD2
CDR3: ASSQDNPRTSGRNEQF

length: 14
V: TRBV4-3
D: .
CDR3: ASSQEGSYDTGELF

length: 11
V: TRBV7-6
D: .
CDR3: ASSPRGGNEQF

length: 16
V: TRBV5-6
D: TRBD1
CDR3: ASSLASGTGFSNTEAF